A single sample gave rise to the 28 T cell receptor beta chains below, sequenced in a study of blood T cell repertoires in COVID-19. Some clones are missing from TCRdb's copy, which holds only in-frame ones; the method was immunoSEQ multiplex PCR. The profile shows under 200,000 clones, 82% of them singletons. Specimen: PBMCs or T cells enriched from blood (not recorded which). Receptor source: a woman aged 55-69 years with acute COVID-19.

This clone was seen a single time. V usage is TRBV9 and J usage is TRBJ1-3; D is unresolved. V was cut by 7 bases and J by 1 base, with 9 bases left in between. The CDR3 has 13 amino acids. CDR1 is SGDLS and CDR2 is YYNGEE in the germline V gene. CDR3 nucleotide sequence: TGTGCCAGCCGGGGTTTGTCTGGAAACACCATATATTTT. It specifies CASRGLSGNTIYF. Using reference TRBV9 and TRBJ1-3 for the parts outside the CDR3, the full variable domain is DSGVTQTPKHLITATGQRVTLRCSPRSGDLSVYWYQQSLDQGLQFLIQYYNGEERAKGNILERFSAQQFPDLHSELNLSSLELGDSALYFCASRGLSGNTIYFGEGSWLTVV.

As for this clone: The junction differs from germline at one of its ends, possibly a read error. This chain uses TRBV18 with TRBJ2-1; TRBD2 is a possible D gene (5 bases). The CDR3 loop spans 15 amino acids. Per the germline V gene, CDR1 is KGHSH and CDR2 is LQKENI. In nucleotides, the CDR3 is TGTGCCAGCTCACCCTATCTAGGACTGGAAGAACCTCTGGTCTTC. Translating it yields CASSPYLGLEEPLVF.

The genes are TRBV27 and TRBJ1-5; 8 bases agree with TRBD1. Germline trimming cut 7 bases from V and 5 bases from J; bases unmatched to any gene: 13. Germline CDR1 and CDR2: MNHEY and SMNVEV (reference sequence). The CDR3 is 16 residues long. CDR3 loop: CASNPDPRGRDQPQHF. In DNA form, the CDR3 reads TGTGCCAGCAACCCAGACCCCAGGGGGCGAGATCAGCCCCAGCATTTT.

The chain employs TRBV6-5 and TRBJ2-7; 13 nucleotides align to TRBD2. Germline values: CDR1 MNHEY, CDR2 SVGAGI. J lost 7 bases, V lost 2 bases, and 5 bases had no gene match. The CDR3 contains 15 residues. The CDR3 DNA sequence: TGTGCCAGCAGTTACATACTAGCGGGAGGGCCTGAGCAGTACTTC. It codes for CASSYILAGGPEQYF.

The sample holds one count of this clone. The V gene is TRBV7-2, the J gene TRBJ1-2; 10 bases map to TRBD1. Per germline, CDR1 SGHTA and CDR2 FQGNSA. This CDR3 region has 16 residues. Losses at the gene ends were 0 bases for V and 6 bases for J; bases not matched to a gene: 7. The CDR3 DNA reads TGTGCCAGCAGCTTAGCCCCGGGACAGGGGATGAATGGCTACACCTTC. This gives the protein CASSLAPGQGMNGYTF.

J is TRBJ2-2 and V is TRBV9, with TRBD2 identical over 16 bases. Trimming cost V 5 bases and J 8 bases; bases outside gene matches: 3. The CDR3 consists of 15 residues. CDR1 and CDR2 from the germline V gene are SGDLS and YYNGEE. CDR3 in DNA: TGTGCCAGCAGGGGACTAGCGGGAGGGGTTGGGGAGCTGTTTTTT. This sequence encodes CASRGLAGGVGELFF.

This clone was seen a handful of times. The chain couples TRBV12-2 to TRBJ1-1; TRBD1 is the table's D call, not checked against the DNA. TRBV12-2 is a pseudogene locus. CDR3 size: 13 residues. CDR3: CASRPQRGNVAFF. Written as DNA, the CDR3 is TGTGCAAGTCGCCCCCAAAGGGGAAACGTAGCTTTCTTT.

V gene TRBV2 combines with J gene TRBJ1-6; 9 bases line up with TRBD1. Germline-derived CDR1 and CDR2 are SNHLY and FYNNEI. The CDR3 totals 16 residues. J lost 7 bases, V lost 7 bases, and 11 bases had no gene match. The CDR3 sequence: CASNDPGQGINSPLHF. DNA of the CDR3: TGTGCCAGCAACGATCCGGGACAGGGAATCAATTCACCCCTCCACTTT.

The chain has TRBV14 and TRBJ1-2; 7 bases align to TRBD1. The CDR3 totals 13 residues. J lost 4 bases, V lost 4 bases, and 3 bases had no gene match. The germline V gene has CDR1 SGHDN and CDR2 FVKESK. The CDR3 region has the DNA TGTGCCAGCAGCCCGACAGGGAGCTATGGCTACACCTTC. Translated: CASSPTGSYGYTF.

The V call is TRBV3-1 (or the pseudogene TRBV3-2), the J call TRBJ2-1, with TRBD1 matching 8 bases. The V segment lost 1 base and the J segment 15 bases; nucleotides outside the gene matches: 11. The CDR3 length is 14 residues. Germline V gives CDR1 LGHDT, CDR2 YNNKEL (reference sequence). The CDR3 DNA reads TGTGCCAGCAGCCAAGCGTTGGGGGACAGGACCCTGTTCTTC. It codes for CASSQALGDRTLFF.

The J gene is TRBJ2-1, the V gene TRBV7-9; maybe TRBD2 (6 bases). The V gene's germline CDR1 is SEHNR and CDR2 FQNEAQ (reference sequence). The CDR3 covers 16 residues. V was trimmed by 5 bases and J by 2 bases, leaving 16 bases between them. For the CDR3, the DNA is TGTGCCAGCAGCCCCGTAGGGACTCCAGCCTACAATGAGCAGTTCTTC. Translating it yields CASSPVGTPAYNEQFF.

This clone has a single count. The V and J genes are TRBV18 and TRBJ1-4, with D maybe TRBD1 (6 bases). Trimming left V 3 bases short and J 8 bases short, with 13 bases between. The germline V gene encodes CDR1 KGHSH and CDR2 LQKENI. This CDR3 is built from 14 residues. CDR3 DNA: TGTGCCAGCTCACCTCCAGGGGATCGAGAAAAACTGTTTTTT. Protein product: CASSPPGDREKLFF.

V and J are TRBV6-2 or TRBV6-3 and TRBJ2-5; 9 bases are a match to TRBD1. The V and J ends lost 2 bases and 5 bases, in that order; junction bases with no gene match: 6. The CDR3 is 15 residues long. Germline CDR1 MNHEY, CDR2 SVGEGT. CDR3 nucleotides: TGTGCCAGCAGTTACGGGGGACAGGGCGTGGAGACCCAGTACTTC. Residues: CASSYGGQGVETQYF.

In DNA, the CDR3 is TGTGCCAGCACCAAACAGGGGGCGGACACTGAAGCTTTCTTT. Translating it yields CASTKQGADTEAFF. The rearrangement links TRBV6-5 to TRBJ1-1, with 9 bases matching TRBD1. This CDR3 is built from 14 residues. Germline assignment: CDR1 MNHEY and CDR2 SVGAGI. J lost 3 bases, V lost 7 bases, and 6 bases had no gene match.

CDR3 coding DNA: TGCGCCAGCAGCCAAGGGCCGAACACTGAAGCTTTCTTT. Protein: CASSQGPNTEAFF. The genes are TRBV4-1 and TRBJ1-1; no clear D gene. The CDR3 is 13 amino acids. Trimming stripped 1 base from V and 1 base from J, with 4 bases between. Germline CDR1 MGHRA, CDR2 YSYEKL.

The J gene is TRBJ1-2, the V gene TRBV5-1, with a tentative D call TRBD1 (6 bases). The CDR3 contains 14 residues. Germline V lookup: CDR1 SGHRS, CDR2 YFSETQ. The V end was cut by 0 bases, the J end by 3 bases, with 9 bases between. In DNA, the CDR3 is TGCGCCAGCAGCTTGGATACAGGGTACTATGGCTACACCTTC. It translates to CASSLDTGYYGYTF.

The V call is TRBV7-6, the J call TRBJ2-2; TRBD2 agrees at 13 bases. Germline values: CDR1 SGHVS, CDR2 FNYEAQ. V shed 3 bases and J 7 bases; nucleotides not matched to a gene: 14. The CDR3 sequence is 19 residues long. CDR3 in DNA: TGTGCCAGCAGCTTGGTTGCACTAGCGGGGGGGCACGGGAACGGGGAGCTGTTTTTT. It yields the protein CASSLVALAGGHGNGELFF.

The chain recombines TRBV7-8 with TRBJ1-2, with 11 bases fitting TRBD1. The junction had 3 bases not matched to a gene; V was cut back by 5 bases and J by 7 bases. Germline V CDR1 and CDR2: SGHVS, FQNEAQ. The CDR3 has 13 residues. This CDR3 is CASSTGTGGGYTF. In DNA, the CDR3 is TGTGCCAGCAGCACCGGGACAGGGGGTGGCTACACCTTC.

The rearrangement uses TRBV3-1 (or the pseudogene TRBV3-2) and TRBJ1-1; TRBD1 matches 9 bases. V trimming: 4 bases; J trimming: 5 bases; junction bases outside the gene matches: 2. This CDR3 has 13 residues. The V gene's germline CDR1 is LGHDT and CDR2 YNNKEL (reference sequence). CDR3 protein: CASSRTGETEAFF. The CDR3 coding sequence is TGTGCCAGCAGCCGGACAGGGGAGACTGAAGCTTTCTTT.

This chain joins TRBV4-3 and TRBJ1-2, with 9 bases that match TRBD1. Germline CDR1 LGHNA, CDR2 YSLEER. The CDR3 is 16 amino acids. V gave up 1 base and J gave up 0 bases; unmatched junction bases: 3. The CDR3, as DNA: TGCGCCAGCAGCCAAGCTCACAGGGGGCCTAACTATGGCTACACCTTC. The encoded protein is CASSQAHRGPNYGYTF.

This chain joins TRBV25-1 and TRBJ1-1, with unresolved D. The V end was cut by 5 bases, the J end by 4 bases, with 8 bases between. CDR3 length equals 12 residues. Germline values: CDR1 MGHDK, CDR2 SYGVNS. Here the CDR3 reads CASSPRATEAFF. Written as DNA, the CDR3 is TGTGCCAGCAGTCCGAGGGCCACTGAAGCTTTCTTT.

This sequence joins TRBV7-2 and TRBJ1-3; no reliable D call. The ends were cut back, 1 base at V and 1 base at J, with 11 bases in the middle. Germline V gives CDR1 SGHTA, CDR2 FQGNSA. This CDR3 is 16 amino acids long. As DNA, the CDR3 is TGTGCCAGCAGCTTAGTCCCGGGGATTTCTGGAAACACCATATATTTT. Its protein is CASSLVPGISGNTIYF.

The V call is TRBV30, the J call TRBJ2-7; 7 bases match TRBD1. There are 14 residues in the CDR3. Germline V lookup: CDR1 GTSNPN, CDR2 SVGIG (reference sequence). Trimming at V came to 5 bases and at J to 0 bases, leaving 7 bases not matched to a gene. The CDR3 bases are TGTGCCTGGGGCCCGACAGGGTTCTCCTACGAGCAGTACTTC. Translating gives CAWGPTGFSYEQYF.

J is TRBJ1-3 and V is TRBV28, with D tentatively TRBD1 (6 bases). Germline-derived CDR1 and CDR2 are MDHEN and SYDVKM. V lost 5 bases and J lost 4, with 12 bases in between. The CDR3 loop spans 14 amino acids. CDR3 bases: TGTGCCAGCAGTACCTCGGGACACGGAAACACCATATATTTT. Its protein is CASSTSGHGNTIYF.

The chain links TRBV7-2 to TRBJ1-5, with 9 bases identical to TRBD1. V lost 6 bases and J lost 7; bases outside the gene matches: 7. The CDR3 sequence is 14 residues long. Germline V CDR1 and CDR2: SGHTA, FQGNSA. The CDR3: CASRGQGGRQPQHF. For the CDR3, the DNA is TGTGCCAGCAGGGGACAGGGAGGACGACAGCCCCAGCATTTT.

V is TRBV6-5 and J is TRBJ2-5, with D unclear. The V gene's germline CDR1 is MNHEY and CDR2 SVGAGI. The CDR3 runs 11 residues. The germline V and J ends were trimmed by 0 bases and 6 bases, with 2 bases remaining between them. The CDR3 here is CASSYSKTQYF. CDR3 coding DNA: TGTGCCAGCAGTTACTCCAAGACCCAGTACTTC.

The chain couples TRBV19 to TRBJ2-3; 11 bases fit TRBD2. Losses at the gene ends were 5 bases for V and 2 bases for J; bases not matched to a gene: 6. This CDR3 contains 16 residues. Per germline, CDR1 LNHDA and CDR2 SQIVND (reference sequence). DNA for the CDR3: TGTGCCAGTAGTTCAAAGGGACTAGCGGACACAGATACGCAGTATTTT. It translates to CASSSKGLADTDTQYF.

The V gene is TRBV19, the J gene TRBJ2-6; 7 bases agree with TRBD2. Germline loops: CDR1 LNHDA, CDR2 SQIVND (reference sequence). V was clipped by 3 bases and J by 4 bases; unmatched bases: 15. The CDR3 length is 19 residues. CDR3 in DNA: TGTGCCAGTAGTATGATTGGAGGGGCCGGGACTAACGGGGCCAACGTCCTGACTTTC. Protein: CASSMIGGAGTNGANVLTF.